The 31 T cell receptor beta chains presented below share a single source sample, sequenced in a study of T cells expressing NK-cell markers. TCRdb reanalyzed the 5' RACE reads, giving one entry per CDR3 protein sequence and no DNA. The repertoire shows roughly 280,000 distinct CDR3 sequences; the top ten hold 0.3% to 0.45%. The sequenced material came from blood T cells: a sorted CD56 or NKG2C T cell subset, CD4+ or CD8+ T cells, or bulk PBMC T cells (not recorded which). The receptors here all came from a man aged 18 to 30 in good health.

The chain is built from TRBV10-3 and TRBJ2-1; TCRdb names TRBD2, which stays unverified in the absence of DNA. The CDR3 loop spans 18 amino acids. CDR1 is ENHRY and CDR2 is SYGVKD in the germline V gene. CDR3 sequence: CAISDKIGLAGGPNEQFF.

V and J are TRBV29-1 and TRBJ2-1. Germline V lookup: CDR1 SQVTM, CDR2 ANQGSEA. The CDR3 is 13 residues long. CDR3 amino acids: CSVDGRWVAEQFF.

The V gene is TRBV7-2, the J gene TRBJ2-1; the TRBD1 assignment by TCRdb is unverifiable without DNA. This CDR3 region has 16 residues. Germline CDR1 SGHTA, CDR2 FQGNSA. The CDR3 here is CASSLVPAGQYNEQFF.

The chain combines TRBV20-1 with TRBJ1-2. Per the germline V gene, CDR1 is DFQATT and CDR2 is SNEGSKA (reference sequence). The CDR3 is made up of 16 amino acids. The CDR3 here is CSATGRGGFGNYGYTF.

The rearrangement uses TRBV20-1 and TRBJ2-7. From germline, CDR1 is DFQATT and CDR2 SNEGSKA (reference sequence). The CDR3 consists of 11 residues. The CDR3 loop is CRTSADYEQYF.

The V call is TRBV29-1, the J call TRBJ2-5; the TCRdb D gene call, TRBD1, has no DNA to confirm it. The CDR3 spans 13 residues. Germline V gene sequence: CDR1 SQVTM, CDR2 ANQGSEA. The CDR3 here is CSASQVVAETQYF.

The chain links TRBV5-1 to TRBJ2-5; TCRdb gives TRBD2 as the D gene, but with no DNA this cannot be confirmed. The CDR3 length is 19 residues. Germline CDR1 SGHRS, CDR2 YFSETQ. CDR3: CASSLFSPGLAPVKETQYF.

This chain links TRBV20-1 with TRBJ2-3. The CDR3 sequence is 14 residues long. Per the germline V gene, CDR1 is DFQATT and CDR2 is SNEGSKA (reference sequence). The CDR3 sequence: CSASSPEDTDTQYF.

CDR3 loop: CASSGTSGIGDTQYF. The chain has TRBV5-1 and TRBJ2-3; as DNA is missing, the TRBD2 call by TCRdb cannot be tested. The CDR3 extends over 15 amino acids. Germline V gene lookup returns CDR1 SGHRS and CDR2 YFSETQ.

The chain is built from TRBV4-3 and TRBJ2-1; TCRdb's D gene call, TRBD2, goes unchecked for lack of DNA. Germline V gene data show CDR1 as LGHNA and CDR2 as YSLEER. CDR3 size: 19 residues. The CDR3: CASSQDISSGRAFSDEQFF.

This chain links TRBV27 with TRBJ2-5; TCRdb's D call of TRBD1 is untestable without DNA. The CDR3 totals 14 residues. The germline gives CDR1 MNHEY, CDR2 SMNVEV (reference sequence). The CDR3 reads CASSPKGQGETQYF.

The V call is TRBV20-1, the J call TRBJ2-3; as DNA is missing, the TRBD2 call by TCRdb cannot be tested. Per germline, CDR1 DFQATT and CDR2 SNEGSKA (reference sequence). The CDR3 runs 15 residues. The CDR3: CSADLLASRADTQYF.

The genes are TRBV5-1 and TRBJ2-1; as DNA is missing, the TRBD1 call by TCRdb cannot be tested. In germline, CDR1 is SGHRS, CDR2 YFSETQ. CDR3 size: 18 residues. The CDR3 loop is CASSLGPLGGSSYNEQFF. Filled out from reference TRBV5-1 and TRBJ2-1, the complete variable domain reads KAGVTQTPRYLIKTRGQQVTLSCSPISGHRSVSWYQQTPGQGLQFLFEYFSETQRNKGNFPGRFSGRQFSNSRSEMNVSTLELGDSALYLCASSLGPLGGSSYNEQFFGPGTRLTVL.

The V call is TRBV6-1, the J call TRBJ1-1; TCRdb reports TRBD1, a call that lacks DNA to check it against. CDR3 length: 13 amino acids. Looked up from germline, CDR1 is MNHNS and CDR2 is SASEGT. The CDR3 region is CAISGTGGSEAFF.

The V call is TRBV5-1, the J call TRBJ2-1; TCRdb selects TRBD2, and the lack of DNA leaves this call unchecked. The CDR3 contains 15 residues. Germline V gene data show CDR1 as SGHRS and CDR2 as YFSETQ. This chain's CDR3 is CASSLFLAGGKEQFF.

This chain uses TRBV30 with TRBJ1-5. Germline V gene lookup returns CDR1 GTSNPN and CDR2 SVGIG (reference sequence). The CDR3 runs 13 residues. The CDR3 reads CAWSMRSDQPQHF.

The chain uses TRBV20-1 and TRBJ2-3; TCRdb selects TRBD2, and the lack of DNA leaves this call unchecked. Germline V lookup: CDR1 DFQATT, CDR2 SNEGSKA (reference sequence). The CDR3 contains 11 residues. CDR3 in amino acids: CSAPLAVTQYF.

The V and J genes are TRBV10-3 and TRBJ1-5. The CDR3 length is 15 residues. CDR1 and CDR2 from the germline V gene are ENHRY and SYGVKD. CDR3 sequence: CAISDSDNSNQPQHF.

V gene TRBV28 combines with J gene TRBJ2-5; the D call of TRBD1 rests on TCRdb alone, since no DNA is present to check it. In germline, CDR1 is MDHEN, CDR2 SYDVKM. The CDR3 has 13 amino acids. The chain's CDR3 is CASSNRVGETQYF.

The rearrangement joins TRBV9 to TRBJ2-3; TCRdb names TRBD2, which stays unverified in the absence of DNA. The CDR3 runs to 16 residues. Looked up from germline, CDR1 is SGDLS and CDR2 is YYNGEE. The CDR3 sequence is CASTVGAGGNTDTQYF. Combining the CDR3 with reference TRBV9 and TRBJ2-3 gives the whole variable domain DSGVTQTPKHLITATGQRVTLRCSPRSGDLSVYWYQQSLDQGLQFLIQYYNGEERAKGNILERFSAQQFPDLHSELNLSSLELGDSALYFCASTVGAGGNTDTQYFGPGTRLTVL.

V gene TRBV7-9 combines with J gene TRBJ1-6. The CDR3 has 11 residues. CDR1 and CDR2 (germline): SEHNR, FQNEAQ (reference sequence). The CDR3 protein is CASSANSPLHF.

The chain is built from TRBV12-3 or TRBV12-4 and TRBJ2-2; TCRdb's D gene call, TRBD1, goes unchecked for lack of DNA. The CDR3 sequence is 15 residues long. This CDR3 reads CASSSGQGISGELFF.

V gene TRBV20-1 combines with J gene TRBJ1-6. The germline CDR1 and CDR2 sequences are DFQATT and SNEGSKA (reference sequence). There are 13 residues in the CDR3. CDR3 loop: CSAELLGNSPLHF.

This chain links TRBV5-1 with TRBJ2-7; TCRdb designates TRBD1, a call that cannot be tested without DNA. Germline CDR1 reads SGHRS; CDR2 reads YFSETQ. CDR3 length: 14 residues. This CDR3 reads CASKKGVSSDEQYF.

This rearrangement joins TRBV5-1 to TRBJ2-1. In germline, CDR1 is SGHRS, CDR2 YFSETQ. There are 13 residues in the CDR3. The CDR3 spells CASSLGLYNEQFF.

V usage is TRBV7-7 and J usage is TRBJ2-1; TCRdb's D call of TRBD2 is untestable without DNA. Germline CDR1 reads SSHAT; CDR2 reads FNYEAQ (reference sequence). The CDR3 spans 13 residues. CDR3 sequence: CASSRDWYNEQFF. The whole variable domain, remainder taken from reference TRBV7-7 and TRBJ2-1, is GAGVSQSPRYKVTKRGQDVTLRCDPISSHATLYWYQQALGQGPEFLTYFNYEAQPDKSGLPSDRFSAERPEGSISTLTIQRTEQRDSAMYRCASSRDWYNEQFFGPGTRLTVL.

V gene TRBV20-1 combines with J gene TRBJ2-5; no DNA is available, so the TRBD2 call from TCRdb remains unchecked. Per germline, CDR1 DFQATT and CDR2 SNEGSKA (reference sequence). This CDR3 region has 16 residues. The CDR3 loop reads CSAREGVAGEKETQYF.

The CDR3 protein is CASSLDRQGGGYTF. The chain is built from TRBV7-2 and TRBJ1-2; TCRdb proposes TRBD1, but this gene call is untestable without DNA. Germline-derived CDR1 and CDR2 are SGHTA and FQGNSA. The CDR3 has 14 residues.

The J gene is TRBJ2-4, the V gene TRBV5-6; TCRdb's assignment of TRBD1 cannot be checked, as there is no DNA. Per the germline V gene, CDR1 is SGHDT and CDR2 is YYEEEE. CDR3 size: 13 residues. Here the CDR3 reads CASSQGTANIQYF.

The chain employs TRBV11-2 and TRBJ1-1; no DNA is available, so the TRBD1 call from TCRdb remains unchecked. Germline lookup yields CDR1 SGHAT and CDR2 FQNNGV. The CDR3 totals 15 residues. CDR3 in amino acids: CASRLGGLRGTEAFF.

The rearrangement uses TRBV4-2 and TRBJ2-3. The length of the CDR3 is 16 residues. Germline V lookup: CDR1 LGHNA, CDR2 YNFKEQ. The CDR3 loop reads CASSQDLGEGTDTQYF.